These 18 T cell receptor beta chains were all obtained from the same sample, sequenced in a study of T cells in Graves' hyperthyroidism and ophthalmopathy. RNA transcripts gave rise to amplified TCR beta CDR3 regions. HTBI primers drove first-round RT-PCR of the TCR CDR3. Each CDR3 protein is one row after TCRdb ran MiXCR on the multiplex PCR reads. Here the sample spans 650,000 to 700,000 distinct CDR3 sequences, approximately 15% being singletons. Sequenced material: blood. The receptors stem from a man in his fifties or sixties with Graves' hyperthyroidism.

This clonotype appeared many times. The chain employs TRBV28 and TRBJ1-2; D is unclear. The CDR3 is made up of 10 amino acids. CDR1 and CDR2 (germline): MDHEN, SYDVKM. The germline V and J ends were trimmed by 10 bases and 7 bases, with 10 bases remaining between them. The CDR3 is CATSFGGYTF. The DNA of the CDR3 is TGTGCCACGTCGTTTGGTGGCTACACCTTC.

This clonotype was detected only a few times. The gene calls are TRBV19 and TRBJ2-2; TRBD1 matches 9 bases. The length of the CDR3 is 16 residues. The germline V gene encodes CDR1 LNHDA and CDR2 SQIVND (reference sequence). J gave up 5 bases and V 4 bases, and 8 bases lay outside the gene matches. CDR3 amino acids: CASSRGTGKATGELFF. DNA of the CDR3: TGTGCCAGTAGTAGAGGGACAGGGAAGGCGACCGGGGAGCTGTTTTTT.

This clonotype was seen repeatedly, ten times or more. The rearrangement links TRBV28 to TRBJ2-7; a possible D gene is TRBD1 (5 bases). Per the germline V gene, CDR1 is MDHEN and CDR2 is SYDVKM. V gave up 3 bases and J gave up 3 bases, with 12 bases separating them. CDR3 length equals 14 residues. CDR3 residues: CASSFRQGHYEQYF. The CDR3 coding sequence is TGTGCCAGCAGTTTTCGCCAGGGCCACTACGAGCAGTACTTC.

This clonotype was detected ten times or more. The V call is TRBV20-1, the J call TRBJ2-7; 7 bases agree with TRBD2. V dropped 1 base and J dropped 5; count of bases not matched to a gene: 2. This CDR3 has 12 amino acids. Germline loops: CDR1 DFQATT, CDR2 SNEGSKA (reference sequence). CDR3 in DNA: TGCAGTGCTAGAGTGGGAGGGAACGAGCAGTACTTC. This encodes CSARVGGNEQYF.

In its sample, this clonotype was seen many times. The chain recombines TRBV28 with TRBJ2-1; tentative D call: TRBD1 (6 bases). Germline lookup yields CDR1 MDHEN and CDR2 SYDVKM. The CDR3 is 13 residues long. The V gene lost 7 bases and the J gene lost 8 bases, with 15 bases spanning the gap. The CDR3 DNA is TGTGCCAGCACTCCTGGGGGCATGGATGAGCAGTTCTTC. It is translated as CASTPGGMDEQFF.

This clonotype was seen many times. The rearrangement links TRBV24-1 to TRBJ2-5, with 8 bases lining up with TRBD2. Germline V CDR1 and CDR2: KGHDR, SFDVKD. The CDR3 has 20 residues. Germline trimming cut 4 bases from V and 3 bases from J; bases unmatched to any gene: 21. The CDR3, as DNA: TGTGCCACCAGTGACCCTCGAGCCAGCGGGAGACCGCTACCTAAAGAGACCCAGTACTTC. Translating it yields CATSDPRASGRPLPKETQYF.

V gene TRBV4-1 combines with J gene TRBJ1-2, with D perhaps TRBD1 (6 bases). Germline assignment: CDR1 MGHRA and CDR2 YSYEKL. The CDR3 has 15 amino acids. V was pared by 7 bases and J by 8 bases, with 23 bases between. The CDR3 reads CASIRKVGGSGGYTF. CDR3 sequence (DNA): TGCGCCAGCATCCGAAAAGTAGGGGGTAGCGGCGGCTACACCTTC.

The sample holds many counts of this clonotype. The chain couples TRBV6-5 to TRBJ1-4; no clear D gene. V shed 0 bases and J shed 8 bases, with 7 bases lying between them. This CDR3 has 13 amino acids. Per germline, CDR1 MNHEY and CDR2 SVGAGI. The CDR3 DNA is TGTGCCAGCAGTTACTCGAAAGGGGAAAAACTGTTTTTT. Amino acid sequence: CASSYSKGEKLFF.

This clonotype has just a few counts. V and J are TRBV7-9 and TRBJ1-6; D ambiguous. Germline loops: CDR1 SEHNR, CDR2 FQNEAQ (reference sequence). The CDR3 is 12 residues long. V gave up 4 bases and J gave up 8 bases, with 6 bases separating them. For the CDR3, the DNA is TGTGCCAGCAGCTCGGACGATTCACCCCTCCACTTT. It yields the protein CASSSDDSPLHF.

This clonotype has ten or more counts. The chain uses TRBV28 and TRBJ2-2; 7 bases align to TRBD2. The CDR3 is 15 residues long. V was clipped by 2 bases and J by 6 bases; unmatched bases: 6. CDR1 is MDHEN, CDR2 SYDVKM, per germline. The CDR3 reads CASSLRGRRAGELFF. CDR3 DNA sequence: TGTGCCAGCAGTTTACGCGGGAGAAGGGCCGGGGAGCTGTTTTTT.

This sequence joins TRBV5-5 and TRBJ2-2; 7 bases match TRBD1. Germline values: CDR1 SGHKS, CDR2 YYEKEE (reference sequence). The J segment lost 7 bases and the V segment lost 5 bases, leaving 11 bases of the junction unmatched. This CDR3 has 15 amino acids. CDR3 protein: CASRLRGRGFGELFF. For the CDR3, the DNA is TGTGCCAGCAGACTCAGGGGGAGAGGTTTCGGGGAGCTGTTTTTT. Based on the CDR3 plus reference TRBV5-5 and TRBJ2-2, the full variable domain is DAGVTQSPTHLIKTRGQQVTLRCSPISGHKSVSWYQQVLGQGPQFIFQYYEKEERGRGNFPDRFSARQFPNYSSELNVNALLLGDSALYLCASRLRGRGFGELFFGEGSRLTVL.

For the CDR3, the DNA is TGTGCCAGCAGTTCCCCGTCGGGGATCGACACCGGGGAGCTGTTTTTT. Its translation is CASSSPSGIDTGELFF. This sequence joins TRBV27 and TRBJ2-2; D is possibly TRBD2 (5 bases). Germline V CDR1 and CDR2: MNHEY, SMNVEV (reference sequence). The CDR3 length is 16 residues. V was pared by 4 bases and J by 3 bases, with 15 bases between.

The V gene is TRBV7-2, the J gene TRBJ2-7; D is uncertain. V was shortened by 0 bases and J by 1 base, with 10 bases between the two germline ends. Germline assignment: CDR1 SGHTA and CDR2 FQGNSA. This CDR3 is 15 amino acids long. This CDR3 is CASSLATSRSYEQYF. The CDR3 DNA sequence: TGTGCCAGCAGCTTAGCTACTTCCAGGTCCTACGAGCAGTACTTC.

This clonotype was recorded many times. This chain joins TRBV12-3 or TRBV12-4 and TRBJ2-1; possibly TRBD1 or TRBD2 for D (6 bases each). This CDR3 region has 11 residues. V lost 7 bases and J lost 15, with 16 bases in between. CDR3 DNA sequence: TGTGCCAGCACCGCATCCGGGGGCCTGTTCTTC. It translates to CASTASGGLFF.

This clonotype was observed at least ten times. The chain has TRBV19 and TRBJ1-5; possibly TRBD1 for D (6 bases). In germline, CDR1 is LNHDA, CDR2 SQIVND (reference sequence). The CDR3 has 16 residues. V lost 3 bases, J lost 3 bases, and 15 bases lay in between. The CDR3: CASSMSRGAVNQPQHF. The CDR3 bases are TGTGCCAGTAGTATGAGCAGGGGTGCGGTCAATCAGCCCCAGCATTTT.

The chain employs TRBV24-1 and TRBJ2-2; D could derive from TRBD1 or TRBD2 (6 bases each). Germline V gives CDR1 KGHDR, CDR2 SFDVKD. This CDR3 region has 14 residues. The germline V and J ends were trimmed by 5 bases and 3 bases, with 9 bases remaining between them. CDR3 amino acids: CATSVGGYTGELFF. The CDR3 DNA sequence: TGTGCCACCAGTGTAGGGGGGTACACCGGGGAGCTGTTTTTT.

This clonotype was found many times. The rearrangement joins TRBV11-2 to TRBJ2-3, with D possibly being TRBD1 (5 bases). The germline V gene has CDR1 SGHAT and CDR2 FQNNGV. The germline V and J ends were trimmed by 5 bases and 6 bases, with 12 bases remaining between them. The CDR3 has 13 amino acids. The chain's CDR3 is CASSPRRVDTQYF. The CDR3 bases are TGTGCCAGCAGCCCCCGCAGGGTCGATACGCAGTATTTT.

The sample holds a few counts of this clonotype. The V gene is TRBV6-2 or TRBV6-3, the J gene TRBJ2-7, with D unclear. The germline CDR1 and CDR2 sequences are MNHEY and SVGEGT. CDR3 size: 15 residues. Trimming stripped 6 bases from V and 0 bases from J, with 15 bases between. The CDR3, as DNA: TGTGCCAGCAGCCTGATGGCGGCTAGCTCCTACGAGCAGTACTTC. Translating it yields CASSLMAASSYEQYF.